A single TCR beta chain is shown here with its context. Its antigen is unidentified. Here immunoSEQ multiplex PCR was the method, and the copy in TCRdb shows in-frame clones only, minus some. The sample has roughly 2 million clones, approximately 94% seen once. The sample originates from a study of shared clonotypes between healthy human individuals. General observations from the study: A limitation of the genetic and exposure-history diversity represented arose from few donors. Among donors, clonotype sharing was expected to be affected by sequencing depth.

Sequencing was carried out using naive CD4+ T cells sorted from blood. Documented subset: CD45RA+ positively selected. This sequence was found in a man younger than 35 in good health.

CDR3 bases: TGCAGCGTTGGGGCAGGGGGCGCGGAGACCCAGTACTTC. Amino acid sequence: CSVGAGGAETQYF. The genes are TRBV29-1 and TRBJ2-5, with 8 bases lining up with TRBD1. Losses at the gene ends were 4 bases for V and 5 bases for J; bases not matched to a gene: 6. This CDR3 spans 13 amino acids. Germline V gene lookup returns CDR1 SQVTM and CDR2 ANQGSEA.